The 32 T cell receptor beta chains below come from one sample, sequenced in a study of cytomegalovirus exposure and HLA in healthy donors. Researchers ran the PCR with 60 Vbeta and 13 Jbeta primers. Sequencing used immunoSEQ multiplex PCR; TCRdb keeps in-frame clones, though not all of them. The sample includes some 190,000 clones, 77% of them seen just once. The sequenced sample consisted of PBMCs. The source of these receptors is a man aged 18 to 30 in good health and CMV-seronegative.

Turning to this clone: Its ends do not fully match the called genes, so a read error is possible. The CDR3 spells CTSSPRRQGMTYGYTF. Written as DNA, the CDR3 is TGTACCAGCAGCCCTAGACGACAGGGGATGACCTATGGCTACACCTTC. The chain joins TRBV4-2 to TRBJ1-2; 8 nucleotides match TRBD1. Germline-derived CDR1 and CDR2 are LGHNA and YNFKEQ. This CDR3 has 16 amino acids.

This clone was picked up a small number of times. The V gene is TRBV9, the J gene TRBJ1-1, with D unresolved. CDR1 is SGDLS, CDR2 YYNGEE, per germline. V was shortened by 3 bases and J by 2 bases, with 8 bases between the two germline ends. The CDR3 has 13 residues. CDR3 sequence reads: CASSALLNTEAFF. CDR3 in DNA: TGTGCCAGCAGCGCCCTCTTAAACACTGAAGCTTTCTTT.

CDR3 sequence (DNA): TGCAGCGTTGAGCTTACAGACACAGCTGGCTATGGCTACACCTTC. Encoded protein: CSVELTDTAGYGYTF. The V gene is TRBV29-1, the J gene TRBJ1-2, with D unresolved. Germline CDR1 reads SQVTM; CDR2 reads ANQGSEA. There are 15 residues in the CDR3. Trimming cost V 3 bases and J 4 bases, with 18 bases left between them.

This clone has more than one count but fewer than ten. The chain is built from TRBV19 and TRBJ1-1; a weak D match, TRBD1 (6 bases). This CDR3 contains 13 residues. Looked up from germline, CDR1 is LNHDA and CDR2 is SQIVND (reference sequence). With 8 bases removed from V and 0 bases from J, the gap between germline ends came to 10 bases. Here the CDR3 reads CASGGQMNTEAFF. The CDR3 DNA is TGTGCCAGTGGGGGACAAATGAACACTGAAGCTTTCTTT.

A remark on this clone: An end of the junction does not agree with germline; a read error may underlie this. The chain uses TRBV7-9 and TRBJ2-1; 7 nucleotides line up with TRBD2. Looked up from germline, CDR1 is SEHNR and CDR2 is FQNEAQ (reference sequence). This CDR3 spans 14 amino acids. CDR3 sequence (DNA): TGTTCCAGCAGCCGGGACTACGGCTACAATGAGCAGTTCTTC. Amino acid sequence: CSSSRDYGYNEQFF.

V and J are TRBV6-5 and TRBJ2-5; TRBD2 aligns across 7 bases. The V gene's germline CDR1 is MNHEY and CDR2 SVGAGI. This CDR3 region has 14 residues. V gave up 7 bases and J gave up 2 bases; unmatched junction bases: 7. The CDR3 coding sequence is TGTGCCAGCACTCACATCGGGGGGCAAGAGACCCAGTACTTC. It codes for CASTHIGGQETQYF.

V gene TRBV6-1 combines with J gene TRBJ1-1; 7 bases line up with TRBD1. Looked up from germline, CDR1 is MNHNS and CDR2 is SASEGT. The CDR3 covers 13 residues. Trimming took 5 bases from V and 6 from J; bases not matched to a gene: 6. CDR3 sequence: CASSPTGPSEAFF. The CDR3 nucleotides read TGTGCCAGCAGTCCGACAGGGCCCTCTGAAGCTTTCTTT.

The V call is TRBV7-3, the J call TRBJ2-1; TRBD2 matches at 7 bases. The CDR3 sequence is 16 residues long. V was pared by 6 bases and J by 3 bases, with 11 bases of the junction left unmatched. CDR1 SGHTA and CDR2 FQGTGA come from the germline V gene. CDR3 in amino acids: CASRFGRGDNYNEQFF. The CDR3 DNA is TGTGCCAGCAGGTTTGGGAGGGGCGATAACTACAATGAGCAGTTCTTC.

The chain carries TRBV10-3 and TRBJ2-1; 9 nucleotides agree with TRBD2. The CDR3 length is 15 residues. Trimming at V came to 3 bases and at J to 2 bases, leaving 2 bases not matched to a gene. CDR1 ENHRY and CDR2 SYGVKD come from the germline V gene. The CDR3: CAISEAGGPYNEQFF. The DNA for the CDR3 is TGTGCCATCAGTGAAGCGGGAGGCCCCTACAATGAGCAGTTCTTC.

The rearrangement joins TRBV2 to TRBJ2-5, with 8 bases aligning to TRBD2. V shed 3 bases, J shed 9 bases, and the junction held 15 bases outside the gene matches. This CDR3 contains 16 residues. The germline V gene has CDR1 SNHLY and CDR2 FYNNEI. For the CDR3, the DNA is TGTGCCAGCAGTGACAGCCCAGCGGGAGTCTCTACCCCCCAGTACTTC. Protein sequence: CASSDSPAGVSTPQYF. Together with reference TRBV2 and TRBJ2-5, the CDR3 gives the full variable domain: EPEVTQTPSHQVTQMGQEVILRCVPISNHLYFYWYRQILGQKVEFLVSFYNNEISEKSEIFDDQFSVERPDGSNFTLKIRSTKLEDSAMYFCASSDSPAGVSTPQYFGPGTRLLVL.

DNA of the CDR3: TGTGCCAGCAGTTACTCGTCAGGGGCAACTAATGAAAAACTGTTTTTT. Translating it yields CASSYSSGATNEKLFF. This chain joins TRBV6-6 and TRBJ1-4; a weak D match, TRBD1 (6 bases). The germline V and J ends were trimmed by 0 bases and 0 bases, with 8 bases remaining between them. The CDR3 sequence is 16 residues long. CDR1 is MNHNY, CDR2 SVGAGI, per germline (reference sequence).

The chain is built from TRBV4-3 and TRBJ1-1, with a tentative D call TRBD1 (6 bases). The CDR3 totals 15 residues. Deletions cut 0 bases from V and 8 bases from J, with 16 bases between. Germline V CDR1 and CDR2: LGHNA, YSLEER. CDR3 coding DNA: TGCGCCAGCAGCCAAGACAGGGGCGGTGTAGGGGAAGCTTTCTTT. It yields the protein CASSQDRGGVGEAFF.

The chain recombines TRBV19 with TRBJ2-3, with 9 bases fitting TRBD1. Germline-derived CDR1 and CDR2 are LNHDA and SQIVND (reference sequence). Trimming at V came to 6 bases and at J to 1 base, leaving 17 bases not matched to a gene. The CDR3 consists of 19 residues. CDR3 in amino acids: CASSPKGTGSFAGTDTQYF. DNA of the CDR3: TGTGCCAGTAGCCCTAAAGGGACAGGGAGTTTTGCGGGCACAGATACGCAGTATTTT. Drawing the rest from reference TRBV19 and TRBJ2-3, the complete variable domain is DGGITQSPKYLFRKEGQNVTLSCEQNLNHDAMYWYRQDPGQGLRLIYYSQIVNDFQKGDIAEGYSVSREKKESFPLTVTSAQKNPTAFYLCASSPKGTGSFAGTDTQYFGPGTRLTVL.

This chain uses TRBV7-9 with TRBJ2-7, with D perhaps TRBD1 (5 bases). The CDR3 consists of 14 residues. Germline lookup yields CDR1 SEHNR and CDR2 FQNEAQ (reference sequence). V was cut by 2 bases and J by 1 base, with 9 bases left in between. CDR3 amino acids: CASSLQGTSYEQYF. CDR3 in DNA: TGTGCCAGCAGCTTACAGGGTACATCCTACGAGCAGTACTTC.

V usage is TRBV7-6 and J usage is TRBJ1-3; a weak D match, TRBD1 (5 bases). V lost 5 bases and J lost 3, with 8 bases in between. The CDR3 extends over 13 amino acids. The germline CDR1 and CDR2 sequences are SGHVS and FNYEAQ. CDR3 sequence: CASSQGFGNTIYF. The CDR3 bases are TGTGCCAGCAGCCAGGGATTTGGAAACACCATATATTTT.

In its sample, this clone was seen once. The chain has TRBV13 and TRBJ2-7, with 11 nucleotides matching TRBD2. The V segment lost 5 bases and the J segment 2 bases; nucleotides outside the gene matches: 8. The V gene's germline CDR1 is PRHDT and CDR2 FYEKMQ (reference sequence). The CDR3 extends over 16 amino acids. CDR3 region: CASSQGTSGHTYEQYF. The CDR3 DNA reads as TGTGCCAGCAGCCAAGGGACTAGCGGTCATACCTACGAGCAGTACTTC.

The V call is TRBV10-3, the J call TRBJ2-5, with D uncertain. The CDR3 runs to 13 residues. Trimming cost V 2 bases and J 0 bases, with 4 bases left between them. Germline V gene sequence: CDR1 ENHRY, CDR2 SYGVKD. The CDR3 DNA sequence: TGTGCCATCAGTGAGACACACCAAGAGACCCAGTACTTC. Its translation: CAISETHQETQYF.

The rearrangement joins TRBV6-1 to TRBJ1-2; D gene ambiguous. Germline V gene lookup returns CDR1 MNHNS and CDR2 SASEGT. This CDR3 has 13 residues. V was shortened by 7 bases and J by 5 bases, with 14 bases between the two germline ends. CDR3 region: CASTPEGRYGYTF. The DNA of the CDR3 is TGTGCCAGCACCCCAGAGGGAAGGTATGGCTACACCTTC.

The V call is TRBV10-1, the J call TRBJ2-7; 10 bases map to TRBD1. With 7 bases clipped from V and 5 bases from J, the junction kept 8 bases outside the gene matches. The CDR3 is 14 residues long. CDR1 and CDR2 (germline): WNHNN, SYGVQD (reference sequence). In DNA form, the CDR3 reads TGCGCCAGCACCCCGGGACAGGGGTGGCACGAGCAGTACTTC. Its protein product is CASTPGQGWHEQYF.

The rearrangement uses TRBV7-3 and TRBJ2-1; 8 nucleotides align to TRBD2. V shed 4 bases and J 1 base; nucleotides not matched to a gene: 3. The CDR3 has 15 amino acids. Germline V gene sequence: CDR1 SGHTA, CDR2 FQGTGA. The CDR3 nucleotides are TGTGCCAGCAGCTCCGCGGGGGGTTCCTACAATGAGCAGTTCTTC. Its translation is CASSSAGGSYNEQFF.

The chain couples TRBV7-2 to TRBJ1-1, with 7 bases matching TRBD1. CDR3 size: 14 residues. Germline V gives CDR1 SGHTA, CDR2 FQGNSA. V shed 1 base, J shed 8 bases, and the junction held 7 bases outside the gene matches. CDR3 in amino acids: CASSLVGQTGEAFF. CDR3 in DNA: TGTGCCAGCAGCTTAGTTGGGCAGACAGGGGAAGCTTTCTTT. Together with reference TRBV7-2 and TRBJ1-1, the CDR3 gives the full variable domain: GAGVSQSPSNKVTEKGKDVELRCDPISGHTALYWYRQSLGQGLEFLIYFQGNSAPDKSGLPSDRFSAERTGGSVSTLTIQRTQQEDSAVYLCASSLVGQTGEAFFGQGTRLTVV.

This clone turned up a few times. The chain employs TRBV25-1 and TRBJ1-4; 9 bases line up with TRBD1. CDR3 length: 16 residues. CDR1 MGHDK and CDR2 SYGVNS come from the germline V gene. V dropped 0 bases and J dropped 3; count of bases not matched to a gene: 2. CDR3 bases: TGTGCCAGCAGTGAATATGGGACAGGGTCTAATGAAAAACTGTTTTTT. This codes for CASSEYGTGSNEKLFF.

The rearrangement joins TRBV7-9 to TRBJ1-2; D might be TRBD1 (5 bases). Trimming left V 0 bases short and J 7 bases short, with 9 bases between. CDR1 and CDR2 from the germline V gene are SEHNR and FQNEAQ (reference sequence). The length of the CDR3 is 13 residues. This CDR3 reads CASSLALGGGYTF. The CDR3 region has the DNA TGTGCCAGCAGCTTAGCGCTCGGGGGTGGCTACACCTTC. Variable domain in full (rest from reference TRBV7-9 and TRBJ1-2): DTGVSQNPRHKITKRGQNVTFRCDPISEHNRLYWYRQTLGQGPEFLTYFQNEAQLEKSRLLSDRFSAERPKGSFSTLEIQRTEQGDSAMYLCASSLALGGGYTFGSGTRLTVV.

CDR3 residues: CATSSVGTSGKGGSTDTQYF. The CDR3 DNA reads TGTGCCACCAGCAGTGTGGGGACTAGCGGGAAGGGGGGGAGCACAGATACGCAGTATTTT. The V call is TRBV15, the J call TRBJ2-3; 13 bases agree with TRBD2. J gave up 0 bases and V 3 bases, and 12 bases lay outside the gene matches. CDR3 length equals 20 residues. The germline CDR1 and CDR2 sequences are LNHNV and YYDKDF (reference sequence).

The V and J genes are TRBV29-1 and TRBJ2-3; D not resolved. The germline CDR1 and CDR2 sequences are SQVTM and ANQGSEA. Trimming shortened V by 2 bases and J by 0 bases, and 6 bases separated the two germline ends. CDR3 length: 13 residues. The CDR3 DNA sequence: TGCAGCGTTGAAAGTAGTAGCACAGATACGCAGTATTTT. Translating it yields CSVESSSTDTQYF.

There are a few counts of this clone. In DNA form, the CDR3 reads TGTGCCAGCAGCCCATACAATGAGCAGTTCTTC. Translation gives CASSPYNEQFF. The chain joins TRBV6-5 to TRBJ2-1; no firm D call. The length of the CDR3 is 11 residues. V was pared by 6 bases and J by 4 bases, with 4 bases between. Germline CDR1 is MNHEY and CDR2 is SVGAGI.

The chain combines TRBV11-2 with TRBJ2-1; 7 positions agree with TRBD1. CDR1 is SGHAT, CDR2 FQNNGV, per germline. The CDR3 is 14 amino acids. V trimming: 5 bases; J trimming: 14 bases; junction bases outside the gene matches: 15. CDR3 region: CASSGRDSLWAEFF. CDR3 sequence (DNA): TGTGCCAGCAGCGGCCGGGACAGTCTTTGGGCCGAGTTCTTC.

The rearrangement joins TRBV29-1 to TRBJ2-3, with 12 bases fitting TRBD1. CDR1 is SQVTM and CDR2 is ANQGSEA in the germline V gene. Trimming at V came to 4 bases and at J to 8 bases, leaving 10 bases not matched to a gene. This CDR3 is built from 15 residues. CDR3 amino acids: CSVVGDRGLGGTQYF. The CDR3, as DNA: TGCAGCGTTGTGGGGGACAGGGGGCTTGGGGGTACGCAGTATTTT.

The chain employs TRBV4-3 and TRBJ2-2, with 9 bases matching TRBD2. V lost 0 bases, J lost 0 bases, and 8 bases stayed unmatched. Germline values: CDR1 LGHNA, CDR2 YSLEER. The CDR3 runs to 19 residues. The CDR3 nucleotides read TGCGCCAGCAGCCAAGAGTGGCTAGCGGGAACTGCGAACACCGGGGAGCTGTTTTTT. Its translation: CASSQEWLAGTANTGELFF.

V and J are TRBV4-2 and TRBJ2-5, with D possibly matching TRBD2 (6 bases). The DNA end is more similar to TRBJ2-7, so the J call may be wrong. CDR1 is LGHNA and CDR2 is YNFKEQ in the germline V gene. The CDR3 sequence is 14 residues long. CDR3 coding DNA: TGTGCCAGCAGCCATGCGGGGAGCTCCTACGAGCAGTACTTC. Its translation: CASSHAGSSYEQYF.

CDR3 nucleotides: TGTGCCAGCAGCCCCCCCGGTTTTCCGGAGAGAGCTTTCTTT. Encoded protein: CASSPPGFPERAFF. This chain connects TRBV7-9 to TRBJ1-1; D is unclear. With 5 bases removed from V and 10 bases from J, the gap between germline ends came to 20 bases. Germline assignment: CDR1 SEHNR and CDR2 FQNEAQ (reference sequence). The CDR3 is 14 residues long.

This clone was seen more than once but under ten times. The CDR3 region has the DNA TGTGCCTGGAGCCCGGGACTCACCTACGAGCAGTACTTC. This sequence encodes CAWSPGLTYEQYF. The rearrangement uses TRBV30 and TRBJ2-7, with TRBD2 as a possible D gene (6 bases). Germline lookup yields CDR1 GTSNPN and CDR2 SVGIG (reference sequence). V lost 3 bases and J 2 bases, leaving 11 bases between the germline ends. The CDR3 totals 13 residues.